The entry below describes one TCR beta chain. Using roughly 180 ng DNA, approximately 30,000 T cell genomes, the sorted-subset replicate PCRs were run. Assay used: immunoSEQ multiplex PCR; TCRdb lists only in-frame clones, some missing. The sample carries 2 million to 2.5 million clones, about 95% recorded once. The sample belongs to a study of shared clonotypes between healthy human individuals. The naive CD8 population came from CD45RO-negative cells selected for CCR7, without terminally differentiated effector memory CD45RA+ cells. Only Caucasian adults living in Nashville, Tennessee served as donors. The TCR comes from a man in his late teens or twenties in good health. The source material was naive CD8+ T cells sorted from blood.

The CDR3, as DNA: TGTGCCAGTAAGGGCCCAGGCTCCAACACTGAAGCTTTCTTT. Protein sequence: CASKGPGSNTEAFF. The rearrangement joins TRBV19 to TRBJ1-1, with D uncertain. V lost 7 bases, J lost 2 bases, and 14 bases lay in between. Germline V gene data show CDR1 as LNHDA and CDR2 as SQIVND (reference sequence). This CDR3 is 14 amino acids long.